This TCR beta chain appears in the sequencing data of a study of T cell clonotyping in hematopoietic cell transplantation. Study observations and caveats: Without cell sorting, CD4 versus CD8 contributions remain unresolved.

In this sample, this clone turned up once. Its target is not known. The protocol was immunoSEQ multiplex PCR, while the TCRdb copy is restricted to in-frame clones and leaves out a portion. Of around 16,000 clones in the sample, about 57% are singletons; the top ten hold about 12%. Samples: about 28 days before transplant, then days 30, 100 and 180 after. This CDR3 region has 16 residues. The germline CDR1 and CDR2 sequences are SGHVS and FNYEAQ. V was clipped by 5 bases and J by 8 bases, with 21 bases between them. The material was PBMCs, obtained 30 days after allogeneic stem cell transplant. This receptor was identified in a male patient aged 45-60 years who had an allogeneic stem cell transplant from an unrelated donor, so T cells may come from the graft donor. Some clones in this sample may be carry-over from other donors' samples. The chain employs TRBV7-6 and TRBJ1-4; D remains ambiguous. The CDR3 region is CASSPGGRSRGEKLFF. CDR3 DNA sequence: TGTGCCAGCAGCCCGGGAGGCAGATCCCGGGGAGAAAAACTGTTTTTT.